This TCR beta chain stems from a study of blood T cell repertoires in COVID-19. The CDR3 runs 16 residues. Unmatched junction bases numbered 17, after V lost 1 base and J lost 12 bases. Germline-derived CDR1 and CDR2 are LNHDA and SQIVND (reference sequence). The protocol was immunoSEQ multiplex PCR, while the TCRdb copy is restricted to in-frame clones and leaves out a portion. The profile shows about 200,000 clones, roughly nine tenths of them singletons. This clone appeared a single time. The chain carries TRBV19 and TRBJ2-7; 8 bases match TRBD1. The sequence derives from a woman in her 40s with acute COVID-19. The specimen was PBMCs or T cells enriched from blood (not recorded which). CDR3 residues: CASSIAAGQGYPRMYF. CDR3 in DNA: TGTGCCAGTAGTATAGCCGCCGGACAGGGTTACCCCAGGATGTACTTC.